The clone carrying this T cell receptor beta chain was found many times. No antigen is known for it. Germline V lookup: CDR1 GTSNPN, CDR2 SVGIG (reference sequence). V shed 1 base, J shed 3 bases, and the junction held 5 bases outside the gene matches. The CDR3 is 14 amino acids. Patients were aged 18 to 65, had disease duration under 2 months, and had newly diagnosed hyperthyroidism. It was uncontrolled infection, other autoimmune disease, pregnancy or lactation that excluded patients. Diagnosis relied on clinical symptoms, serum thyroxine and TRAb, thyroid ultrasound and orbital computed tomography. The data are from a study of T cells in Graves' hyperthyroidism and ophthalmopathy. Findings and limits, study-wide: From stable hyperthyroidism, ophthalmopathy was set apart by a 13 V-J model.

Using RNA transcripts as the source, TCR beta CDR3 regions were amplified. Researchers ran a first-round RT-PCR on the TCR CDR3 using the HTBI primer set. TCRdb re-called the multiplex PCR reads through MiXCR, storing one row per CDR3 protein. In the table there are 600,000 to 850,000 distinct CDR3 sequences, around 20% of which are singletons. The chain recombines TRBV30 with TRBJ1-1, with TRBD1 matching 7 bases. The sequence came from a woman in her forties or fifties with Graves' hyperthyroidism that later progressed to Graves' ophthalmopathy. Material for sequencing was blood. As DNA, the CDR3 is TGTGCCTGGAGTGGGTTAGGGGGCTACACTGAAGCTTTCTTT. Protein sequence: CAWSGLGGYTEAFF.